The 20 T cell receptor beta chains given below trace back to one sample, sequenced in a study of neurological immune-mediated disorders. Time point here: longitudinal time-point 1 (baseline). MiXCR, run by TCRdb on the 5' RACE reads, gives a single entry per CDR3 protein. The table includes about 50,000 distinct CDR3 sequences, more than 8.5% detected once. Sequenced input: PBMCs. Receptors originate from a woman between 35 and 50 years old in good health.

This clonotype was recorded at least ten times. The chain recombines TRBV20-1 with TRBJ2-7; D ambiguous. CDR1 and CDR2 from the germline V gene are DFQATT and SNEGSKA (reference sequence). This CDR3 spans 13 amino acids. The ends were cut back, 3 bases at V and 3 bases at J, with 12 bases in the middle. DNA for the CDR3: TGCAGTGCTAGTCAACAGAGCGACTACGAGCAGTACTTC. Its translation: CSASQQSDYEQYF.

This clonotype was picked up many times. The V gene is TRBV20-1, the J gene TRBJ1-5; D is ambiguous. V was shortened by 6 bases and J by 1 base, with 13 bases between the two germline ends. The CDR3 runs 14 residues. CDR1 and CDR2 from the germline V gene are DFQATT and SNEGSKA (reference sequence). In DNA form, the CDR3 reads TGCAGTGCCAAATCGGCAGTCAGCAATCAGCCCCAGCATTTT. It codes for CSAKSAVSNQPQHF.

The chain uses TRBV20-1 and TRBJ1-2; TRBD1 might be the D (6 bases). Germline values: CDR1 DFQATT, CDR2 SNEGSKA (reference sequence). V was trimmed by 6 bases and J by 6 bases, leaving 14 bases between them. CDR3 length: 12 residues. CDR3 residues: CSAATGVHGYTF. CDR3 bases: TGCAGTGCGGCGACAGGAGTCCATGGCTACACCTTC.

This clonotype was detected many times. This chain uses TRBV28 with TRBJ1-2, with 8 positions matching TRBD1. The CDR3 is made up of 13 amino acids. V lost 9 bases and J lost 8; bases outside the gene matches: 11. Germline-derived CDR1 and CDR2 are MDHEN and SYDVKM. The CDR3 DNA is TGTGCCAGTTCTTCAGGGGGCGTTGAGGGCTACACCTTC. Its translation is CASSSGGVEGYTF.

This clonotype was counted many times. The chain couples TRBV7-9 to TRBJ2-7; possibly TRBD1 for D (5 bases). CDR3 length: 15 residues. Trimming stripped 3 bases from V and 2 bases from J, with 14 bases between. The V gene's germline CDR1 is SEHNR and CDR2 FQNEAQ (reference sequence). The DNA of the CDR3 is TGTGCCAGCAGCTTGGATCGACAGACACCCTACGAGCAGTACTTC. It encodes CASSLDRQTPYEQYF.

This clonotype was recorded at least ten times. The genes are TRBV12-3 or TRBV12-4 and TRBJ2-5, with TRBD1 matching over 11 bases. The J segment lost 0 bases and the V segment lost 3 bases, leaving 6 bases of the junction unmatched. This CDR3 is 17 amino acids long. In DNA form, the CDR3 reads TGTGCCAGCAGTTTGTTCCCGGGACAGGGGGACCAAGAGACCCAGTACTTC. Translating it yields CASSLFPGQGDQETQYF.

The table lists this clonotype with many counts. V usage is TRBV18 and J usage is TRBJ1-4; D remains ambiguous. V was trimmed by 3 bases and J by 7 bases, leaving 9 bases between them. There are 13 residues in the CDR3. The germline gives CDR1 KGHSH, CDR2 LQKENI. The CDR3 region is CASSPGHFEKLFF. The DNA of the CDR3 is TGTGCCAGCTCACCTGGGCACTTTGAAAAACTGTTTTTT.

This clonotype was counted at least ten times. The chain recombines TRBV4-3 with TRBJ2-7; D call uncertain. CDR1 and CDR2 from the germline V gene are LGHNA and YSLEER. CDR3 length equals 14 residues. Trimming removed 0 bases from V and 4 bases from J, with 10 bases in between. The CDR3 region has the DNA TGCGCCAGCAGCCAAGAATCTTGGGGATACGAGCAGTACTTC. This sequence encodes CASSQESWGYEQYF.

This clonotype was counted at least ten times. This chain links TRBV5-5 with TRBJ2-7; D tentatively fits TRBD1 or TRBD2 (5 bases each). The germline CDR1 and CDR2 sequences are SGHKS and YYEKEE (reference sequence). V lost 6 bases to trimming and J lost 4 bases, with 23 bases between them. This CDR3 is 16 amino acids long. CDR3 DNA sequence: TGTGCCAGCACTTCAAGCGCCGGGACCCCGGGGTACGAGCAGTACTTC. This translates into CASTSSAGTPGYEQYF.

Many counts were recorded for this clonotype. This chain links TRBV7-2 with TRBJ2-1; perhaps TRBD2 as D (6 bases). Trimming took off 5 bases at V and 4 bases at J, with 15 bases between the two ends. The CDR3 length is 15 residues. Germline CDR1 reads SGHTA; CDR2 reads FQGNSA. The CDR3 sequence is CASSEWASAYNEQFF. CDR3 coding DNA: TGTGCCAGCAGCGAATGGGCTAGCGCGTACAATGAGCAGTTCTTC.

This clonotype was recorded at least ten times. This chain uses TRBV4-3 with TRBJ1-6; D is possibly TRBD1 (5 bases). V was trimmed by 4 bases and J by 9 bases, leaving 22 bases between them. CDR3 size: 17 residues. Germline CDR1 and CDR2: LGHNA and YSLEER. The CDR3 region is CASSPLGPAPVASPLHF. The CDR3, as DNA: TGCGCCAGCAGCCCCTTGGGGCCTGCCCCCGTAGCTTCACCCCTCCACTTT.

The sample holds many counts of this clonotype. The chain has TRBV5-1 and TRBJ2-1, with 7 bases matching TRBD1. The ends lost 0 bases at V and 6 bases at J; junction bases unmatched: 6. Germline lookup yields CDR1 SGHRS and CDR2 YFSETQ. The CDR3 runs to 15 residues. Here the CDR3 reads CASSLEAGGINEQFF. The DNA for the CDR3 is TGCGCCAGCAGCTTGGAGGCAGGGGGTATCAATGAGCAGTTCTTC.

Many counts were recorded for this clonotype. The CDR3 nucleotides are TGTGCCAGCAGCTCCAACAGGGGGCGAGGAAACACCATATATTTT. It specifies CASSSNRGRGNTIYF. The chain uses TRBV5-8 and TRBJ1-3; TRBD1 matches 9 bases. V lost 3 bases to trimming and J lost 4 bases; unmatched junction nucleotides: 5. The CDR3 spans 15 residues. Germline lookup yields CDR1 SGHTS and CDR2 YDEGEE.

The J gene is TRBJ2-1, the V gene TRBV19, with 9 positions matching TRBD2. CDR3 length: 15 amino acids. The germline gives CDR1 LNHDA, CDR2 SQIVND (reference sequence). Trimming at V came to 9 bases and at J to 4 bases, leaving 10 bases not matched to a gene. The CDR3 here is CASDPAGGHYNEQFF. The DNA for the CDR3 is TGTGCCAGCGACCCAGCGGGGGGCCATTACAATGAGCAGTTCTTC.

In its sample, this clonotype was seen many times. The genes are TRBV20-1 and TRBJ1-4; no reliable D call. V lost 0 bases and J 6 bases, leaving 11 bases between the germline ends. This CDR3 spans 14 amino acids. Germline V gene sequence: CDR1 DFQATT, CDR2 SNEGSKA (reference sequence). This chain's CDR3 is CSARDPGWDEKLFF. Written as DNA, the CDR3 is TGCAGTGCTAGAGACCCCGGGTGGGATGAAAAACTGTTTTTT.

This clonotype was recorded many times. This chain uses TRBV20-1 with TRBJ1-2; 9 nucleotides align to TRBD1. Germline V gene data show CDR1 as DFQATT and CDR2 as SNEGSKA (reference sequence). The CDR3 runs to 13 residues. V lost 4 bases and J lost 5; bases outside the gene matches: 5. The CDR3: CSATPDRGYGYTF. The CDR3 DNA follows: TGCAGTGCTACTCCTGACAGGGGGTATGGCTACACCTTC.

This clonotype was recorded many times. The chain couples TRBV12-3 or TRBV12-4 to TRBJ2-3; D is uncertain. V lost 5 bases and J lost 6, with 9 bases in between. This CDR3 contains 12 residues. The CDR3 spells CASSPQADTQYF. The CDR3 DNA follows: TGTGCCAGCAGTCCCCAGGCGGATACGCAGTATTTT.

At least ten counts were recorded for this clonotype. This sequence joins TRBV12-3 or TRBV12-4 and TRBJ1-5; D remains ambiguous. Trimming pared 5 bases from V and 5 bases from J, leaving 10 bases between. The CDR3 has 13 amino acids. The CDR3 DNA is TGTGCCAGCAGTCCCGGAGTCTATCAGCCCCAGCATTTT. It yields the protein CASSPGVYQPQHF.

By sample fraction, this clonotype is medium-sized. The chain has TRBV4-3 and TRBJ2-7; D is possibly TRBD1 (5 bases). CDR3 length: 16 amino acids. Per germline, CDR1 LGHNA and CDR2 YSLEER. Trimming removed 0 bases at V and 1 base at J, with 13 bases between. CDR3 loop: CASSQDQGTQSYEQYF. As DNA, the CDR3 is TGCGCCAGCAGCCAAGATCAGGGTACCCAATCCTACGAGCAGTACTTC.

This clonotype was detected many times. The V and J genes are TRBV5-1 and TRBJ1-2, with D possibly being TRBD1 (5 bases). The germline V gene encodes CDR1 SGHRS and CDR2 YFSETQ. The CDR3 has 15 amino acids. V gave up 2 bases and J gave up 4 bases, with 15 bases separating them. The CDR3: CASSFAFGGFYGYTF. CDR3 DNA sequence: TGCGCCAGCAGCTTCGCCTTCGGGGGGTTCTATGGCTACACCTTC.